Listed below are T cell receptor beta chains from one sample, sequenced in a study of cytomegalovirus exposure and HLA in healthy donors. TCRdb's copy holds only in-frame clones and misses some; the assay was immunoSEQ multiplex PCR. The table includes just over 150,000 clones, under 80% detected once. What was sequenced was PBMCs. The origin of the receptors is a woman aged 25 to 45 in good health and CMV-seronegative. CDR3s include the opening cysteine and the closing phenylalanine or tryptophan. D genes are given only for firm matches. Size values are once, few and many counts, or a class for expanded clones, and some rows have none.

clone size	J gene	V gene	D gene	CDR3 protein	CDR3 DNA
.	TRBJ1-1	TRBV6-9	TRBD1	CASSSGGTEAFF	TGTGCCAGCAGTTCAGGGGGCACTGAAGCTTTCTTT
.	TRBJ2-2	TRBV2	TRBD2	CASSESGGYTGELFF	TGTGCCAGCAGTGAGAGCGGGGGGTACACCGGGGAGCTGTTTTTT
.	TRBJ2-7	TRBV6-5	TRBD1	CASSYSGTGEQYF	TGTGCCAGCAGTTATTCCGGGACAGGGGAGCAGTACTTC
.	TRBJ2-7	TRBV6-1	.	CASSEIHYYEQYF	TGTGCCAGCAGTGAAATACACTACTACGAGCAGTACTTC
once	TRBJ2-4	TRBV7-2	.	CASSPGPQENIQYF	TGTGCCAGCAGCCCCGGTCCCCAGGAAAACATTCAGTACTTC
.	TRBJ1-4	TRBV11-2	TRBD1	CASSPGTGPEKLFF	TGTGCCAGCAGCCCCGGGACAGGGCCTGAAAAACTGTTTTTT
.	TRBJ2-5	TRBV7-6	TRBD2	CASSLEPLAGEEETQYF	TGTGCCAGCAGCTTAGAACCACTAGCGGGGGAGGAAGAGACCCAGTACTTC
.	TRBJ2-7	TRBV29-1	TRBD1	CSVEDPGQGAAEQYF	TGCAGCGTTGAAGATCCGGGACAGGGGGCTGCAGAGCAGTACTTC
.	TRBJ2-7	TRBV5-1	.	CASSLAQVPYEQYF	TGCGCCAGCAGCTTGGCACAGGTCCCCTACGAGCAGTACTTC
.	TRBJ2-3	TRBV11-2	TRBD2	CASSLVSGGGADTQYF	TGTGCCAGCAGCTTAGTGAGCGGGGGGGGTGCAGATACGCAGTATTTT
.	TRBJ1-5	TRBV7-9	TRBD1	CASSLEGQLNSNQPQHF	TGTGCCAGCAGCTTAGAGGGACAGCTTAATAGCAATCAGCCCCAGCATTTT